The source of this T cell receptor (beta chain) is a study of OX40 agonist ivuxolimab in advanced cancers. The CDR3 spans 15 residues. V was shortened by 4 bases and J by 2 bases, with 12 bases between the two germline ends. Germline V gene sequence: CDR1 SEHNR, CDR2 FQNEAQ (reference sequence). On this clone: What it binds is not known.

Sequenced by immunoSEQ multiplex PCR; TCRdb stores in-frame clones only, minus some. The sample comprises 45,000 to 60,000 clones, approximately 89% of which are singletons, and around 6% rests with the top ten. Study-wide points: Some patients who did not respond also had low normalized T-cell clonal expansion.

The receptor's source is an adult with an advanced solid tumor such as melanoma, head and neck, liver or kidney cancer. The sample was CD4+ or CD8+ T cells sorted from blood, taken in a trial of the OX40 agonist ivuxolimab. The chain has TRBV7-9 and TRBJ1-5, with D maybe TRBD1 (6 bases). The CDR3 is CASSYGGGGNQPQHF. The CDR3 DNA sequence: TGTGCCAGCAGCTACGGGGGCGGGGGCAATCAGCCCCAGCATTTT.